Sequencing of this T cell receptor (beta chain) was carried out in a study of blood T cell repertoires in COVID-19. J was trimmed by 3 bases and V by 0 bases; bases with no gene match: 1. The CDR3 has 14 amino acids. Looked up from germline, CDR1 is SGHRS and CDR2 is YFSETQ. Repertoires were generated with immunoSEQ multiplex PCR, while TCRdb's copy carries only in-frame clones and drops some. The sample has about 61,000 clones; 85% are singletons. The genes are TRBV5-1 and TRBJ1-1, with 8 bases that match TRBD1. The sequencing sample was made of peripheral blood. The TCR sequence derives from a man between 65 and 79 years old with acute or convalescent COVID-19. The CDR3 coding sequence is TGCGCCAGCAGCTTGGACAGGGGGGACACTGAAGCTTTCTTT. Translating it yields CASSLDRGDTEAFF.